The T cell receptor beta chain described here comes from a study of blood T cell repertoires in COVID-19. This CDR3 comprises 14 residues. The V gene lost 0 bases and the J gene lost 7 bases, with 11 bases spanning the gap. CDR1 and CDR2 from the germline V gene are SGHRS and YFSETQ. The data were produced by immunoSEQ multiplex PCR, yet TCRdb's version contains in-frame clones alone and is incomplete. The sample carries around 100,000 clones, approximately 84% recorded once. Specimen: peripheral blood. The V and J genes are TRBV5-1 and TRBJ2-1; D remains unclear. The origin of this receptor is a man in his thirties or forties in a cohort sampled during active COVID-19. The CDR3 coding sequence is TGCGCCAGCAGCTTGGAGGTGCACAGTAATGAGCAGTTCTTC. This codes for CASSLEVHSNEQFF.